The 15 T cell receptor beta chains below all came from one sample that was sequenced in a study of blood T cell repertoires in COVID-19. Assay: immunoSEQ multiplex PCR; the TCRdb copy retains only in-frame clones and omits some. The sample records hundreds of thousands of clones, approximately 87% being singletons. Sequencing used peripheral blood. The source of these receptors is a woman aged 40 to 50 who had recovered from COVID-19.

This clone was seen once. The chain employs TRBV6-1 and TRBJ1-1; the match to TRBD1 covers 7 bases. Germline V gene sequence: CDR1 MNHNS, CDR2 SASEGT. The CDR3 runs 13 residues. Germline trimming cut 5 bases from V and 7 bases from J; bases unmatched to any gene: 7. The CDR3 DNA follows: TGTGCCAGCAGTTTCGGACAGGCGCTTGAAGCTTTCTTT. It is translated as CASSFGQALEAFF.

This rearrangement joins TRBV9 to TRBJ1-1, with 8 bases aligning to TRBD1. The V gene end was trimmed by 3 bases and the J gene end by 7 bases; junction bases not matched to a gene: 8. The CDR3 runs 14 residues. The germline V gene encodes CDR1 SGDLS and CDR2 YYNGEE. CDR3 residues: CASSARTGLSEAFF. CDR3 coding DNA: TGTGCCAGCAGCGCCCGGACAGGGTTGAGTGAAGCTTTCTTT. Variable domain in full (rest from reference TRBV9 and TRBJ1-1): DSGVTQTPKHLITATGQRVTLRCSPRSGDLSVYWYQQSLDQGLQFLIQYYNGEERAKGNILERFSAQQFPDLHSELNLSSLELGDSALYFCASSARTGLSEAFFGQGTRLTVV.

The J gene is TRBJ1-1, the V gene TRBV6-4; D remains unclear. The CDR3 sequence is 13 residues long. Per germline, CDR1 MRHNA and CDR2 SNTAGT. The V and J ends lost 3 bases and 1 base respectively, with 6 bases between them. The CDR3 spells CASSERWNTEAFF. The CDR3 coding sequence is TGTGCCAGCAGTGAACGGTGGAACACTGAAGCTTTCTTT.

The chain couples TRBV7-8 to TRBJ1-6; D might be TRBD1 (6 bases). There are 15 residues in the CDR3. V was pared by 5 bases and J by 8 bases, with 16 bases between. Looked up from germline, CDR1 is SGHVS and CDR2 is FQNEAQ. The CDR3 region is CASSPLLAGDSPLHF. For the CDR3, the DNA is TGTGCCAGCAGCCCTTTGCTGGCAGGGGATTCACCCCTCCACTTT.

J is TRBJ2-1 and V is TRBV6-6; D unclear. Trimming took off 0 bases at V and 5 bases at J, with 5 bases between the two ends. Germline V gene sequence: CDR1 MNHNY, CDR2 SVGAGI (reference sequence). CDR3 length equals 13 residues. This chain's CDR3 is CASSYSAHNEQFF. Written as DNA, the CDR3 is TGTGCCAGCAGTTACTCGGCTCACAATGAGCAGTTCTTC.

The chain joins TRBV30 to TRBJ2-7; D uncertain. Trimming removed 2 bases from V and 5 bases from J, with 10 bases in between. Germline lookup yields CDR1 GTSNPN and CDR2 SVGIG (reference sequence). CDR3 size: 12 residues. CDR3 sequence reads: CAWSMVRDEQYF. The DNA for the CDR3 is TGTGCCTGGAGTATGGTCCGGGACGAGCAGTACTTC.

The chain combines TRBV10-3 with TRBJ2-2; D might be TRBD2 (6 bases). This CDR3 region has 13 residues. The germline gives CDR1 ENHRY, CDR2 SYGVKD. V was clipped by 5 bases and J by 6 bases, with 10 bases between them. CDR3 loop: CAISSSGAGELFF. The CDR3 nucleotides are TGTGCCATCAGTTCGTCGGGGGCCGGGGAGCTGTTTTTT.

The chain recombines TRBV5-1 with TRBJ1-2; TRBD1 aligns across 9 bases. The CDR3 length is 17 residues. Germline CDR1 and CDR2: SGHRS and YFSETQ. Trimming took 3 bases from V and 5 from J; bases not matched to a gene: 14. CDR3 sequence: CASSSTGQGTSQYGYTF. CDR3 nucleotides: TGCGCCAGCAGCTCGACTGGACAGGGGACATCTCAATATGGCTACACCTTC. Looking up the rest from reference TRBV5-1 and TRBJ1-2 gives the full variable domain: KAGVTQTPRYLIKTRGQQVTLSCSPISGHRSVSWYQQTPGQGLQFLFEYFSETQRNKGNFPGRFSGRQFSNSRSEMNVSTLELGDSALYLCASSSTGQGTSQYGYTFGSGTRLTVV.

The chain carries TRBV10-2 and TRBJ2-7; 10 bases agree with TRBD2. The CDR3 is 14 residues long. V trimming: 4 bases; J trimming: 2 bases; junction bases outside the gene matches: 2. Germline loops: CDR1 WSHSY, CDR2 SAAADI. CDR3 loop: CASSVGLAAYEQYF. The CDR3 DNA follows: TGCGCCAGCAGTGTAGGACTAGCGGCCTACGAGCAGTACTTC.

The chain joins TRBV19 to TRBJ2-3, with TRBD2 matching 13 bases. V lost 1 base and J lost 1; bases outside the gene matches: 2. The germline CDR1 and CDR2 sequences are LNHDA and SQIVND (reference sequence). The CDR3 runs 17 residues. The CDR3 DNA reads TGTGCCAGTAGTATAGGACTAGCGGGGGGCCGCACAGATACGCAGTATTTT. Protein: CASSIGLAGGRTDTQYF.

A remark on this clone: Other DNA variants within this sample encode the same CDR3. The gene calls are TRBV2 and TRBJ1-2; 8 nucleotides match TRBD1. This CDR3 contains 14 residues. V was clipped by 6 bases and J by 0 bases; unmatched bases: 3. The germline V gene has CDR1 SNHLY and CDR2 FYNNEI. Here the CDR3 reads CASRRTGSNYGYTF. CDR3 coding DNA: TGTGCCAGCAGAAGGACAGGGTCTAACTATGGCTACACCTTC.

V is TRBV6-6 and J is TRBJ2-1, with 12 bases fitting TRBD2. Germline V gene data show CDR1 as MNHNY and CDR2 as SVGAGI (reference sequence). The CDR3 runs 14 residues. After removal of 6 bases from V and 8 bases from J, the junction contained 5 bases not matched to a gene. The CDR3 nucleotides read TGTGCCAGCAGGGCTAGCGGGGGGGCCGATGAGCAGTTCTTC. Translated, it gives CASRASGGADEQFF.

This clone was detected only a few times. The CDR3 region is CAIRDIGNTIYF. CDR3 in DNA: TGTGCCATCAGGGACATAGGAAACACCATATATTTT. The V and J genes are TRBV10-3 and TRBJ1-3; possible D gene TRBD1, 5 bases. Germline V gives CDR1 ENHRY, CDR2 SYGVKD. The ends were cut back, 6 bases at V and 4 bases at J, with 7 bases in the middle. The CDR3 is made up of 12 amino acids.

A few counts support this clone. The chain links TRBV4-1 to TRBJ1-2; D remains unclear. Germline V lookup: CDR1 MGHRA, CDR2 YSYEKL. V was trimmed by 1 base and J by 3 bases, leaving 9 bases between them. The CDR3 covers 14 residues. CDR3 in amino acids: CASSQGAGYYGYTF. As DNA, the CDR3 is TGCGCCAGCAGCCAAGGGGCGGGGTACTATGGCTACACCTTC.

A few counts support this clone. The V call is TRBV7-9, the J call TRBJ1-1, with 7 bases lining up with TRBD1. V dropped 6 bases and J dropped 3; count of bases not matched to a gene: 10. CDR3 length: 15 residues. Germline CDR1 and CDR2: SEHNR and FQNEAQ (reference sequence). CDR3 coding DNA: TGTGCCAGCAGGGCGCAGACAGGGATCGACACTGAAGCTTTCTTT. This encodes CASRAQTGIDTEAFF.